The clone carrying this T cell receptor (beta chain) was detected only a few times. What it binds is unknown. The sample belongs to a study of T cell repertoires in cytomegalovirus infection. Findings and limits, study-wide: People with CMV and the relevant HLA were identified by cumulative public TCR beta family frequency. Across the ex vivo response, the dominant clonotypes were HLA-C-restricted CMV-specific TCR beta clonotypes.

TCRdb reprocessed the reads via MiXCR and lists one record per CDR3 protein. The sample lists under 850,000 distinct CDR3 sequences; around a third were seen once. Germline trimming cut 0 bases from V and 4 bases from J; bases unmatched to any gene: 4. The CDR3 has 17 residues. Germline V CDR1 and CDR2: LGHNA, YSLEER. The sequenced sample was cultured PBMCs, obtained from culture after CMV antigen stimulation. The receptor was derived from a human donor in good health (CMV status not recorded). Some clones in this sample may be carry-over from other donors' samples. The chain carries TRBV4-3 and TRBJ2-2; the match to TRBD1 covers 11 bases. Written as DNA, the CDR3 is TGCGCCAGCAGCCAAGATGGGACAGGGGGACCCACCGGGGAGCTGTTTTTT. Protein product: CASSQDGTGGPTGELFF.